The entry that follows covers one T cell receptor (beta chain) sequence. These data are taken from a study of blood T cells in healthy people across ages. Using a J-beta primer mix together with a sample-barcoded 5' primer, a second PCR was run for roughly 6 to 12 cycles. Each CDR3 protein gets one entry after TCRdb re-called the 5' RACE reads with MiXCR. The sample shows around 1,600,000 distinct CDR3 sequences, 35% to 45% of them seen only once. Per germline, CDR1 DFQATT and CDR2 SNEGSKA (reference sequence). This CDR3 contains 11 residues. With 4 bases removed from V and 8 bases from J, the gap between germline ends came to 9 bases.

Sequencing was carried out using blood. The V and J genes are TRBV20-1 and TRBJ2-1; D possibly corresponds to TRBD2 (5 bases). The origin of this receptor is a woman between 18 and 29 years old in good health. The CDR3 sequence: CSAMLRDEQFF. In DNA form, the CDR3 reads TGCAGTGCTATGTTGCGGGATGAGCAGTTCTTC.